This T cell receptor beta chain was identified during a study of blood T cell repertoires in COVID-19 (dated by TCRdb to about 2020). Turning to the overall study: Samples covering the acute and convalescent phases of COVID-19 were provided by collaborators in the United States, Italy and Spain. The prospective study material was composed of cDNA or gDNA derived from T cells, B-cell-depleted T cells, or PBMCs. The dataset comprised deeply sampled blood TCRbeta repertoires from subjects exposed to, actively infected with, or recovered from COVID-19. The repertoires were released in a freely available public database intended as a resource for research on the immune response to SARS-CoV-2. The samples were drawn from the first 160 participants of the ongoing ImmuneRACE study and from some 1,300 subjects provided by 6 global collaborators. Nearly every sample came with metadata listing a de-identified subject ID, COVID-19 status, age in years and sex. HLA class I and class II types, where available, came from metadata supplied by the sample provider rather than from assay-based typing. Findings and caveats that apply to the study as a whole: The amount of clinical and demographic metadata varied by source and participant and was provided uncurated.

One collaborating source in Seattle enrolled patients during active infection and followed them longitudinally through the course of disease. Whole blood was collected in K2EDTA tubes by collaborating institutions according to the institutions' own protocols. For TCRbeta analysis, collaborator samples were shipped as frozen whole blood, as isolated PBMCs, or as DNA extracted from either sample type. The CDR3 runs 15 amino acids, cysteine and phenylalanine included. The kept DNA is CDR3 alone, 45 bases in frame from the first base. CDR1 MNHEY and CDR2 SVGEGT were looked up in the germline V gene. Here V drops 4 bases and J drops 5 bases, and the junction holds 9 bases not matched to any gene. The immunoSEQ Assay, a bias-controlled multiplex PCR, was used to amplify TCRbeta CDR3 regions from genomic DNA. As for how the authors treated the data: The number of nucleated cells in each sample was estimated from the amplification of reference gene primers within the assay. Sequence reads were collapsed and filtered to measure the absolute abundance of every unique TCRbeta CDR3 rearrangement. For each sample, productive Simpson clonality was calculated as the square root of Simpson's diversity index over productive rearrangements. TCRdb limited this immuneACCESS table to in-frame rearrangements with V and J called. A share of clones is missing; checked studies link under half to unresolved V genes, and the rest is unexplained. That table supplies the V and J calls and clone size; D and trimming were determined from the DNA. The sample table shows about 230,000 clones, and approximately 84% are seen once. The ten largest clones represent approximately 10% of the sample.

Regarding this clone: The antigen it recognizes is unknown. No clone much larger than this one lies a single base away; base qualities are absent.

The sequence was obtained from a man aged 45-65 years with COVID-19, enrolled during active disease. The chain uses TRBV6-2 or TRBV6-3 and TRBJ2-7; the junction holds 9 bases that match TRBD1. The source material was peripheral blood. At the DNA level, the sequence is TGTGCCAGCAGTTGGAAGGGACAGGGTCCTCACGAGCAGTACTTC. Its protein is CASSWKGQGPHEQYF.